What follows are 12 T cell receptor beta chains derived from one specimen sequenced in a study of blood T cell repertoires in COVID-19. TCRdb keeps only in-frame clones here, not all; method: immunoSEQ multiplex PCR. Counted here are under 300,000 clones, just over 90% occurring once; the ten biggest clones make up about 2.5%. The source material was PBMCs or T cells enriched from blood (not recorded which). These TCRs come from a woman aged 40 to 55 with acute COVID-19.

The chain carries TRBV5-5 and TRBJ2-1; 10 positions match TRBD2. The CDR3 covers 15 residues. Germline assignment: CDR1 SGHKS and CDR2 YYEKEE (reference sequence). V gave up 5 bases and J gave up 12 bases; unmatched junction bases: 14. The CDR3 coding sequence is TGTGCCAGCAGTCAGAGGGCTAGCGGGGGCATCGGGCAGTTCTTC. As protein: CASSQRASGGIGQFF.

The chain couples TRBV7-3 to TRBJ2-1, with D unresolved. V shed 5 bases and J shed 10 bases, with 15 bases lying between them. This CDR3 is 13 amino acids long. Germline V gene lookup returns CDR1 SGHTA and CDR2 FQGTGA. In DNA, the CDR3 is TGTGCCAGCAGCCGCACCGCGCCCTGGGAGCAGTTCTTC. Protein sequence: CASSRTAPWEQFF.

This clone turned up a few times. The CDR3 bases are TGTGCCAGCAGTTTCTCCTTTAACAGCTACGAGCAGTACTTC. Its protein is CASSFSFNSYEQYF. V usage is TRBV27 and J usage is TRBJ2-7; D call uncertain. V was clipped by 3 bases and J by 3 bases, with 12 bases between them. Germline lookup yields CDR1 MNHEY and CDR2 SMNVEV (reference sequence). The CDR3 totals 14 residues.

This clone was seen only once. The chain uses TRBV2 and TRBJ2-7; weak D call: TRBD2 (5 bases). CDR1 is SNHLY and CDR2 is FYNNEI in the germline V gene. The CDR3 spans 13 residues. Between the trimmed V and J ends, which lost 10 bases and 4 bases, there was a span of 17 bases. CDR3 sequence reads: CATKSGGGYEQYF. CDR3 sequence (DNA): TGTGCCACCAAGTCAGGAGGCGGGTACGAGCAGTACTTC.

This chain uses TRBV7-2 with TRBJ1-5; D unresolved. The length of the CDR3 is 15 residues. Per the germline V gene, CDR1 is SGHTA and CDR2 is FQGNSA. Trimming took 1 base from V and 3 from J, leaving 10 bases between them. CDR3 amino acids: CASSLVSVVNQPQHF. The CDR3 bases are TGTGCCAGCAGCTTAGTTTCGGTCGTCAATCAGCCCCAGCATTTT. Complete variable domain (other parts from reference TRBV7-2 and TRBJ1-5): GAGVSQSPSNKVTEKGKDVELRCDPISGHTALYWYRQSLGQGLEFLIYFQGNSAPDKSGLPSDRFSAERTGGSVSTLTIQRTQQEDSAVYLCASSLVSVVNQPQHFGDGTRLSIL.

CDR3 in DNA: TGTGCCACCAGTTTTAGCGGGGGGGGAAATACGCAGTATTTT. Its translation is CATSFSGGGNTQYF. The chain links TRBV24-1 to TRBJ2-3; 11 positions match TRBD2. The CDR3 runs 14 residues. The V segment lost 6 bases and the J segment 7 bases; nucleotides outside the gene matches: 5. Germline CDR1 and CDR2: KGHDR and SFDVKD.

Worth noting for this clone: This specimen includes other DNA sequences encoding the same CDR3. This chain uses TRBV12-3 or TRBV12-4 with TRBJ1-3; 7 nucleotides match TRBD1. The CDR3 totals 13 residues. V trimming: 6 bases; J trimming: 2 bases; junction bases outside the gene matches: 1. The CDR3 here is CASRTGAGNTIYF. CDR3 DNA: TGTGCCAGCAGAACAGGGGCTGGAAACACCATATATTTT.

Worth noting for this clone: At the DNA level, this CDR3 is encoded by other sequences in the same sample as well. V and J are TRBV30 and TRBJ1-1; D not resolved. The germline V and J ends were trimmed by 0 bases and 3 bases, with 8 bases remaining between them. Per the germline V gene, CDR1 is GTSNPN and CDR2 is SVGIG (reference sequence). There are 13 residues in the CDR3. The CDR3 loop is CAWSVRGDTEAFF. CDR3 coding DNA: TGTGCCTGGAGTGTAAGAGGTGACACTGAAGCTTTCTTT.

This clone appeared a single time. This chain links TRBV19 with TRBJ1-5; D is unresolved. The CDR3 spans 14 residues. The V end was cut by 6 bases, the J end by 0 bases, with 9 bases between. CDR1 and CDR2 (germline): LNHDA, SQIVND (reference sequence). The CDR3 region has the DNA TGTGCCAGTAGGCCCCGGGGTAGCAATCAGCCCCAGCATTTT. Translated: CASRPRGSNQPQHF.

The chain carries TRBV5-1 and TRBJ2-1; D is undetermined. Germline V gene lookup returns CDR1 SGHRS and CDR2 YFSETQ. Trimming pared 5 bases from V and 5 bases from J, leaving 8 bases between. This CDR3 contains 12 residues. For the CDR3, the DNA is TGCGCCAGCAGGGTGGAGAACAATGAGCAGTTCTTC. It yields the protein CASRVENNEQFF. The whole variable domain, filled in from reference TRBV5-1 and TRBJ2-1, reads KAGVTQTPRYLIKTRGQQVTLSCSPISGHRSVSWYQQTPGQGLQFLFEYFSETQRNKGNFPGRFSGRQFSNSRSEMNVSTLELGDSALYLCASRVENNEQFFGPGTRLTVL.

V is TRBV5-4 and J is TRBJ1-2; 8 positions match TRBD1. The CDR3 runs 12 residues. Per the germline V gene, CDR1 is SGHNT and CDR2 is YYREEE (reference sequence). The trim removed 3 bases at V and 8 bases at J, leaving 3 bases unmatched. In DNA form, the CDR3 reads TGTGCCAGCAGCTCGGGACAGGAGGGCTACACCTTC. As protein: CASSSGQEGYTF.

This chain uses TRBV24-1 with TRBJ2-1; TRBD2 agrees at 8 bases. The CDR3 totals 16 residues. Germline V gene data show CDR1 as KGHDR and CDR2 as SFDVKD. The V gene end was trimmed by 3 bases and the J gene end by 8 bases; junction bases not matched to a gene: 11. This CDR3 reads CATSDAGTSKPHEQFF. CDR3 nucleotide sequence: TGTGCCACCAGTGATGCCGGGACTAGTAAACCCCATGAGCAGTTCTTC.